What follows describes a single T cell receptor (beta chain). The V and J ends lost 7 bases and 6 bases respectively, with 16 bases between them. The CDR3 has 15 residues. This record belongs to a study of T cell changes during pregnancy in multiple sclerosis. TCRdb's table, derived via immunoSEQ multiplex PCR, lists solely in-frame clones and lacks some. Among roughly 100,000 clones listed, roughly 92% were seen once. This clonotype originated in a female donor with multiple sclerosis, enrolled in a pregnancy study. The chain combines TRBV6-7 with TRBJ1-6; D not resolved. TRBV6-7 is recorded as an ORF, its role being uncertain. This sample comprised peripheral blood, obtained after pregnancy. The CDR3 DNA is TGTGCCAGCAAGGAGATAAGATCAATTAATTCACCCCTCCACTTT. Translating it yields CASKEIRSINSPLHF.